This TCR beta chain was recovered during a study of blood T cell repertoires in COVID-19. Study overall: T cells, B-cell-depleted T cells, or PBMCs supplied cDNA or gDNA.

The repertoire was sequenced with immunoSEQ multiplex PCR; TCRdb's copy has only in-frame clones and lacks some. Of under 550,000 clones in the sample, 85% to 90% were seen once. Seattle cases were enrolled at active infection and followed longitudinally. The CDR3 extends over 15 amino acids. Germline loops: CDR1 LNHNV, CDR2 YYDKDF (reference sequence). Germline trimming cut 6 bases from V and 4 bases from J; bases unmatched to any gene: 5. The J gene is TRBJ2-5, the V gene TRBV15; TRBD2 matches 13 bases. The origin of this receptor is a man aged 18 to 35 with COVID-19, enrolled during active disease. Specimen: peripheral blood. As DNA, the CDR3 is TGTGCCACCAGTCGGACTAGCGGGAGACGAGAGACCCAGTACTTC. It is translated as CATSRTSGRRETQYF.